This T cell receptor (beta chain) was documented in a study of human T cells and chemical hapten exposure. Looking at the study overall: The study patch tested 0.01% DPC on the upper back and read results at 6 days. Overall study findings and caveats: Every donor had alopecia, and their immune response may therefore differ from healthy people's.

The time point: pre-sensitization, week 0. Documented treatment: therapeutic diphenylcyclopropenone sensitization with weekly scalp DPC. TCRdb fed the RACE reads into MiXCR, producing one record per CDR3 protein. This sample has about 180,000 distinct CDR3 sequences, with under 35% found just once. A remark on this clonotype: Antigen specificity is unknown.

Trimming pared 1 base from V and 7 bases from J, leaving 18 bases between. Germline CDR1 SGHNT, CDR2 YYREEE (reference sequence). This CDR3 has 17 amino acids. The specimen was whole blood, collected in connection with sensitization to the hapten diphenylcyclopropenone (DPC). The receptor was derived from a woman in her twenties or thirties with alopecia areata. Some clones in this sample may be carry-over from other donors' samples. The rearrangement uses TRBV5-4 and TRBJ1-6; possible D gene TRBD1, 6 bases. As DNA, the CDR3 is TGTGCCAGCAGCTTGTGGGGCGGGGGGCGTCGGAATTCACCCCTCCACTTT. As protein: CASSLWGGGRRNSPLHF. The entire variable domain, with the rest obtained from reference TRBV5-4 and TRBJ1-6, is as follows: ETGVTQSPTHLIKTRGQQVTLRCSSQSGHNTVSWYQQALGQGPQFIFQYYREEENGRGNFPPRFSGLQFPNYSSELNVNALELDDSALYLCASSLWGGGRRNSPLHFGNGTRLTVT.